The 16 T cell receptor beta chains reported below all come from one sample, sequenced in a study of CD8 T cells in Susac syndrome. RNA was extracted with the RNeasy kit, and a quantity of roughly 0.45 to 1 ug was reverse transcribed using random hexamers. TCRdb re-analysed the immunoSEQ multiplex PCR reads in MiXCR, keeping a single row per CDR3 protein. The table has more than 150,000 distinct CDR3 sequences, more than 85% seen once; the top ten hold approximately 0.16%. Sequenced input: CD8+ T cells from PBMCs. The receptors originated from a human donor with Susac syndrome.

The rearrangement links TRBV24-1 to TRBJ2-5; 7 bases align to TRBD1. Germline-derived CDR1 and CDR2 are KGHDR and SFDVKD. Trimming removed 3 bases from V and 2 bases from J; junction bases left unmatched: 5. The CDR3 runs to 15 residues. The DNA for the CDR3 is TGTGCCACCAGTGATACGGACAGGCAGCAAGAGACCCAGTACTTC. Protein sequence: CATSDTDRQQETQYF.

The gene calls are TRBV7-2 and TRBJ1-1, with 10 bases aligning to TRBD1. Germline lookup yields CDR1 SGHTA and CDR2 FQGNSA. Trimming at V came to 5 bases and at J to 0 bases, leaving 6 bases not matched to a gene. The CDR3 is 16 amino acids. The CDR3 DNA reads TGTGCCAGCAGCGACCGGGACAGGGGACTGAACACTGAAGCTTTCTTT. Amino acids: CASSDRDRGLNTEAFF.

This clonotype appeared once. V usage is TRBV4-1 and J usage is TRBJ1-2; D remains unclear. The V end lost 4 bases, the J end lost 0 bases, and 12 bases lay between the germline ends. Germline V gene lookup returns CDR1 MGHRA and CDR2 YSYEKL. The CDR3 is 15 amino acids. CDR3 nucleotide sequence: TGCGCCAGCAGCCCGCTGAGTGGGGCTAACTATGGCTACACCTTC. It specifies CASSPLSGANYGYTF.

The CDR3 protein is CASSLLWGGQGDEQYF. CDR3 nucleotides: TGTGCCAGCAGCCTACTTTGGGGAGGACAGGGCGACGAGCAGTACTTC. This chain links TRBV27 with TRBJ2-7; 8 bases line up with TRBD1. The ends lost 6 bases at V and 5 bases at J; junction bases unmatched: 15. Germline V gene data show CDR1 as MNHEY and CDR2 as SMNVEV (reference sequence). This CDR3 contains 16 residues.

The J gene is TRBJ2-7, the V gene TRBV20-1; the D gene is possibly TRBD1 (5 bases). Germline CDR1 reads DFQATT; CDR2 reads SNEGSKA (reference sequence). V lost 0 bases to trimming and J lost 3 bases, with 15 bases between them. This CDR3 contains 15 residues. The CDR3 sequence: CSARDQQGNIYEQYF. CDR3 in DNA: TGCAGTGCTAGAGATCAGCAGGGTAACATCTACGAGCAGTACTTC.

This chain joins TRBV20-1 and TRBJ1-1; D is uncertain. The CDR3 has 14 amino acids. Per germline, CDR1 DFQATT and CDR2 SNEGSKA (reference sequence). The V and J ends lost 5 bases and 3 bases respectively, with 16 bases between them. The DNA of the CDR3 is TGCAGTGCTGACGGCATGGGTTCGTACACTGAAGCTTTCTTT. Its translation: CSADGMGSYTEAFF.

The chain joins TRBV30 to TRBJ2-1; the match to TRBD2 covers 7 bases. This CDR3 region has 16 residues. The junction had 5 bases not matched to a gene; V was cut back by 0 bases and J by 0 bases. Germline lookup yields CDR1 GTSNPN and CDR2 SVGIG (reference sequence). CDR3 nucleotide sequence: TGTGCCTGGAGTGTAGGAGCGGGGAGCTCCTACAATGAGCAGTTCTTC. Amino acid sequence: CAWSVGAGSSYNEQFF.

This chain connects TRBV6-6 to TRBJ2-7; 9 nucleotides align to TRBD1. Trimming removed 5 bases from V and 4 bases from J; junction bases left unmatched: 6. The germline V gene has CDR1 MNHNY and CDR2 SVGAGI (reference sequence). CDR3 length: 14 amino acids. For the CDR3, the DNA is TGTGCCAGCAGTACCCGGGACAGGGTGTACGAGCAGTACTTC. Its protein product is CASSTRDRVYEQYF.

The chain uses TRBV12-3 or TRBV12-4 and TRBJ1-4; tentatively, D is TRBD1 (6 bases). V lost 3 bases, J lost 4 bases, and 15 bases lay in between. The CDR3 is 16 amino acids. The CDR3 DNA is TGTGCCAGCAGTTTCCTACCGGGGGGCATTAATGAAAAACTGTTTTTT. This translates into CASSFLPGGINEKLFF.

The chain recombines TRBV20-1 with TRBJ2-5, with 16 bases identical to TRBD2. The germline V gene has CDR1 DFQATT and CDR2 SNEGSKA (reference sequence). V lost 6 bases to trimming and J lost 2 bases; unmatched junction nucleotides: 15. CDR3 length equals 19 residues. The CDR3 here is CSADDPGTSGGAGQETQYF. CDR3 sequence (DNA): TGCAGTGCGGATGACCCTGGGACTAGCGGGGGGGCCGGTCAAGAGACCCAGTACTTC.

This rearrangement joins TRBV13 to TRBJ1-1; D not resolved. CDR3 length: 14 residues. The germline V gene encodes CDR1 PRHDT and CDR2 FYEKMQ (reference sequence). The V end was cut by 4 bases, the J end by 1 base, with 10 bases between. The CDR3 loop reads CASSSRGRNTEAFF. The CDR3 coding sequence is TGTGCCAGCAGCTCCCGAGGAAGGAACACTGAAGCTTTCTTT. Using reference TRBV13 and TRBJ1-1 for the parts outside the CDR3, the full variable domain is AAGVIQSPRHLIKEKRETATLKCYPIPRHDTVYWYQQGPGQDPQFLISFYEKMQSDKGSIPDRFSAQQFSDYHSELNMSSLELGDSALYFCASSSRGRNTEAFFGQGTRLTVV.

This chain joins TRBV2 and TRBJ2-3; possibly TRBD2 for D (6 bases). The length of the CDR3 is 13 residues. Deletions cut 5 bases from V and 5 bases from J, with 11 bases between. Germline lookup yields CDR1 SNHLY and CDR2 FYNNEI. The CDR3 sequence: CASSLEAGDTQYF. Here the CDR3 DNA reads TGTGCCAGCAGTCTTGAAGCGGGAGATACGCAGTATTTT. The full variable domain, in which reference TRBV2 and TRBJ2-3 provide the parts outside the CDR3, is EPEVTQTPSHQVTQMGQEVILRCVPISNHLYFYWYRQILGQKVEFLVSFYNNEISEKSEIFDDQFSVERPDGSNFTLKIRSTKLEDSAMYFCASSLEAGDTQYFGPGTRLTVL.

The chain joins TRBV29-1 to TRBJ1-2; possibly TRBD1 for D (6 bases). The CDR3 is made up of 13 amino acids. The V end was cut by 7 bases, the J end by 8 bases, with 20 bases between. Germline V gene lookup returns CDR1 SQVTM and CDR2 ANQGSEA. Here the CDR3 reads CSETGHKVCGYTF. CDR3 DNA sequence: TGCAGCGAAACAGGGCATAAAGTCTGCGGCTACACCTTC.

This chain connects TRBV7-3 to TRBJ2-5; tentatively, D is TRBD2 (7 bases). Per the germline V gene, CDR1 is SGHTA and CDR2 is FQGTGA. The CDR3 runs 13 residues. The V end was cut by 5 bases, the J end by 4 bases, with 11 bases between. The CDR3 spells CASSQGGGETQYF. Written as DNA, the CDR3 is TGTGCCAGCAGCCAGGGAGGGGGAGAGACCCAGTACTTC. Together with reference TRBV7-3 and TRBJ2-5, the CDR3 gives the full variable domain: GAGVSQTPSNKVTEKGKYVELRCDPISGHTALYWYRQSLGQGPEFLIYFQGTGAADDSGLPNDRFFAVRPEGSVSTLKIQRTERGDSAVYLCASSQGGGETQYFGPGTRLLVL.

This chain links TRBV20-1 with TRBJ1-2, with a tentative D call TRBD1 (5 bases). Germline V gene data show CDR1 as DFQATT and CDR2 as SNEGSKA (reference sequence). The CDR3 has 12 amino acids. V shed 5 bases and J shed 8 bases, with 15 bases lying between them. DNA for the CDR3: TGCAGTGCTGCCGGACATGGGCAGGGCTACACCTTC. Translating gives CSAAGHGQGYTF.

CDR3 coding DNA: TGCGCCAGCAGCCCCGGGGGGGGCGCCTCCTACGAGCAGTACTTC. As protein: CASSPGGGASYEQYF. The V gene is TRBV4-1, the J gene TRBJ2-7, with 8 bases fitting TRBD2. This CDR3 is 15 amino acids long. V lost 4 bases and J lost 0; bases outside the gene matches: 5. CDR1 is MGHRA, CDR2 YSYEKL, per germline.